This TCR beta chain was identified in a study of metastatic and nonmetastatic thyroid tumors. Study-level background: Across peripheral blood and tumor or nodule tissue samples taken from malignant and benign thyroid patients, the repertoires were compared with one another. General observations from the study: As reported, TCR beta diversity in blood and tumor was significantly higher in malignant thyroid tumors than in benign nodules.

About this clone itself: Its antigen remains unidentified.

Each patient came to thyroid surgery without any prior treatment (of any kind). In the original analysis: Built for papillary thyroid cancer, a distant-metastasis classifier drew on CDR3 differences across clinicopathological groups. TCRdb reassembled clones from the PCR reads with MiXCR. The V and J calls and clone size are TCRdb's, not the authors'. The sample lists approximately 12,000 clones; around 23% were seen once. The CDR3 spans 14 residues. In germline, CDR1 is KGHSH, CDR2 LQKENI. Trimming took 0 bases from V and 3 from J, leaving 9 bases between them. V usage is TRBV18 and J usage is TRBJ2-7, with no clear D. This receptor was obtained from a male donor with papillary thyroid cancer or a benign thyroid nodule (not recorded which). Some clones in this sample may be carry-over from other donors' samples. The sequenced sample was blood. The CDR3: CASSPPPDRYEQYF. CDR3 nucleotides: TGTGCCAGCTCACCACCGCCGGACCGCTACGAGCAGTACTTC.